The clone carrying this TCR beta chain was detected many times. This record comes from a study of T cells in Graves' hyperthyroidism and ophthalmopathy. TCR beta CDR3 region amplification was performed from RNA transcripts. An initial round of RT-PCR targeting the TCR CDR3 relied on the HTBI primer set. TCRdb ran MiXCR on the multiplex PCR reads and lists one entry per CDR3 protein. The sample holds about 200,000 distinct CDR3 sequences, roughly 17% seen once. The sequence was collected from a man aged 50-60 years with Graves' hyperthyroidism. The sample taken for sequencing was blood.

The CDR3 here is CASSASRDSSEAFF. CDR3 DNA: TGTGCCAGCAGTGCGTCGCGGGACTCTTCTGAAGCTTTCTTT. The chain employs TRBV2 and TRBJ1-1, with D tentatively TRBD1 (5 bases). Trimming pared 4 bases from V and 6 bases from J, leaving 15 bases between. The length of the CDR3 is 14 residues. The germline gives CDR1 SNHLY, CDR2 FYNNEI.